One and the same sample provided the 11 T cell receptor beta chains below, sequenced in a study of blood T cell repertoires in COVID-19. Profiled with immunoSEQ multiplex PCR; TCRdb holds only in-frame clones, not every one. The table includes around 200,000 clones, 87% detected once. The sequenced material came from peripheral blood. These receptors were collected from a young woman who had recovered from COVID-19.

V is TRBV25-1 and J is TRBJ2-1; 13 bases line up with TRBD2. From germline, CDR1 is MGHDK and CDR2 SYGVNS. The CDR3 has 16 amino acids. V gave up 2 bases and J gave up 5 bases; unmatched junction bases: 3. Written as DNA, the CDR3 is TGTGCCAGCAGTGAAAGGACTAGCGGGAGACACAATGAGCAGTTCTTC. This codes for CASSERTSGRHNEQFF.

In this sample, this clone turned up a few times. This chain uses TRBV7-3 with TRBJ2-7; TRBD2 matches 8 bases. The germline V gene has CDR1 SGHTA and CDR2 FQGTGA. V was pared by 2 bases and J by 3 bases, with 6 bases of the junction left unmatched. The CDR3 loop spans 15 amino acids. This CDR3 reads CASSLFSGDDYEQYF. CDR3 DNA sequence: TGTGCCAGCAGCTTATTTAGCGGGGATGACTACGAGCAGTACTTC.

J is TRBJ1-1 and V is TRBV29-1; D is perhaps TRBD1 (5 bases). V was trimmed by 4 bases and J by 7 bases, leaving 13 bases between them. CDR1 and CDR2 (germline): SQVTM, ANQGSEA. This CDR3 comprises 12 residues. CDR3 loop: CSVVGGKSEAFF. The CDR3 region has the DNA TGCAGCGTTGTGGGGGGTAAAAGTGAAGCTTTCTTT.

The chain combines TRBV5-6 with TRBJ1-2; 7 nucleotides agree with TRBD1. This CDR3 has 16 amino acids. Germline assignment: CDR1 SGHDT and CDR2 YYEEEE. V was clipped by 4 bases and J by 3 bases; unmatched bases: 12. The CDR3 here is CASSAGTDSRDYGYTF. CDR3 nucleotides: TGTGCCAGCAGCGCCGGGACAGACTCTCGGGACTATGGCTACACCTTC.

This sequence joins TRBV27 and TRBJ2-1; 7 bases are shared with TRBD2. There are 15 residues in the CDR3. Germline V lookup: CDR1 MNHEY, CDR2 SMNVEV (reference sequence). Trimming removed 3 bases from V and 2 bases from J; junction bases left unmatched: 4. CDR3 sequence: CASSLGGTPYNEQFF. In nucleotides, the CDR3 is TGTGCCAGCAGTTTGGGGGGGACCCCCTACAATGAGCAGTTCTTC.

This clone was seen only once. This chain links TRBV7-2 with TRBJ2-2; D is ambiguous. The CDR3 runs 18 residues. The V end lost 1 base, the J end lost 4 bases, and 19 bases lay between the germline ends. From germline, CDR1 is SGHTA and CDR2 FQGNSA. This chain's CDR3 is CASSLVLVGPASTGELFF. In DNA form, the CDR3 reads TGTGCCAGCAGCTTAGTGCTAGTAGGCCCTGCGAGCACCGGGGAGCTGTTTTTT.

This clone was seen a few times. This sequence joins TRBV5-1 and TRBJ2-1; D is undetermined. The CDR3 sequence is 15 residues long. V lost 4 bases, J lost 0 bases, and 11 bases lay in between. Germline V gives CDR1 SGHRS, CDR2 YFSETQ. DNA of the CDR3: TGCGCCAGCAGCGGAGTGGTAGCCTCCTACAATGAGCAGTTCTTC. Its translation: CASSGVVASYNEQFF.

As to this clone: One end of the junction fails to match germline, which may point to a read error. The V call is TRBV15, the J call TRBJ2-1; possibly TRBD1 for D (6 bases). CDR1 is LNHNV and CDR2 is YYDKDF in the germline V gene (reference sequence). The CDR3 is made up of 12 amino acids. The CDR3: CATSRDSQGWLF. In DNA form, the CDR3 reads TGTGCCACCAGCAGAGATAGTCAGGGGTGGCTCTTC. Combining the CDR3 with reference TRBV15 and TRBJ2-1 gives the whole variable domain DAMVIQNPRYQVTQFGKPVTLSCSQTLNHNVMYWYQQKSSQAPKLLFHYYDKDFNNEADTPDNFQSRRPNTSFCFLDIRSPGLGDTAMYLCATSRDSQGWLFGPGTRLTVL.

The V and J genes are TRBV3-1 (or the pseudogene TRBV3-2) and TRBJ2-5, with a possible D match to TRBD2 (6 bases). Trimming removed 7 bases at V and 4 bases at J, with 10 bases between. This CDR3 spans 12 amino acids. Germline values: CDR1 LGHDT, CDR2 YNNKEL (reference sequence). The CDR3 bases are TGTGCCAGCACGGGAGCGGGAGAGACCCAGTACTTC. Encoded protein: CASTGAGETQYF.

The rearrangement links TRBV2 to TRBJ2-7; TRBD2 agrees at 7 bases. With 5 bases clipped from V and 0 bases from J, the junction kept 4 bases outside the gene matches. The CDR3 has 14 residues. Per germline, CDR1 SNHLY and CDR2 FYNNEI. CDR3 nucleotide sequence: TGTGCCAGCAGTACGGAGCGGGACTCCTACGAGCAGTACTTC. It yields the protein CASSTERDSYEQYF.

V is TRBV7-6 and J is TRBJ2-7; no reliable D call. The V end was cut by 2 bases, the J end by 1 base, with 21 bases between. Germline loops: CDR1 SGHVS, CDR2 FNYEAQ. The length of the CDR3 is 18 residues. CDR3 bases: TGTGCCAGCAGCTTAAAGTCATTCCGAGGCGGTCCATCCTACGAGCAGTACTTC. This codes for CASSLKSFRGGPSYEQYF. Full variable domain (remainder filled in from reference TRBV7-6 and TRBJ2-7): GAGVSQSPRYKVTKRGQDVALRCDPISGHVSLYWYRQALGQGPEFLTYFNYEAQQDKSGLPNDRFSAERPEGSISTLTIQRTEQRDSAMYRCASSLKSFRGGPSYEQYFGPGTRLTVT.